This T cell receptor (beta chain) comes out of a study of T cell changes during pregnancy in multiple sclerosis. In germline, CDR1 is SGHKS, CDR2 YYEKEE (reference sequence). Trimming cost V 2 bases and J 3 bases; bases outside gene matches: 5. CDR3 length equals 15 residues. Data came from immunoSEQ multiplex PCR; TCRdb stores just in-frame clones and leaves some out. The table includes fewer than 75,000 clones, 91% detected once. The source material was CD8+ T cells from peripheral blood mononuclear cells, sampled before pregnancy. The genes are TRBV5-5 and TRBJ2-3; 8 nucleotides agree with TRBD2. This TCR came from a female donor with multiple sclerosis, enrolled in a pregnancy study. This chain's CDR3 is CASSFAGGGTDTQYF. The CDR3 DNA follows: TGTGCCAGCAGCTTCGCCGGGGGGGGGACAGATACGCAGTATTTT. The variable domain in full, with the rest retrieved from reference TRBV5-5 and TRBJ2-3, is DAGVTQSPTHLIKTRGQQVTLRCSPISGHKSVSWYQQVLGQGPQFIFQYYEKEERGRGNFPDRFSARQFPNYSSELNVNALLLGDSALYLCASSFAGGGTDTQYFGPGTRLTVL.